This T cell receptor (beta chain) is drawn from a study of T cell responses to AZD1222 COVID-19 vaccine (dated by TCRdb to the early 2020s). Background on the whole study: AZD1222 recipients with second doses at about 4 weeks or about 12 weeks were pooled, because spike-specific TCR depth and breadth did not differ between schedules. TCR sequencing was performed for 230 to 250 trial participants, of whom some 200 were given two doses of AZD1222 and roughly 25 were given two doses of MenACWY control vaccine. Enrollment into the trials was organized by age into subgroups of 18-55, 56-69 and 70-plus years, and those subgroups contained about 160, 30 and 59 TCR-sequenced participants, respectively. Findings and caveats that apply to the study as a whole: Participants were mostly white British and included more females than males, and it was suggested by the authors that clonal diversity may have been underestimated. CD4 TCRs associated with the vaccine covered the entire spike protein, and the dominant responses were in regions 160-218 and 743-854. Only five to seven AZD1222 recipients were SARS-CoV-2 seropositive at baseline, limiting conclusions about previously exposed vaccinees. Because no day 14 peak-response samples were available, repertoires were characterized only after the peak T cell response. Nearly half of unique spike-specific TCRs reportedly recognized epitopes outside regions mutated in the B.1.351 and B.1.1.7 variants. A significant rise in spike-specific TCR breadth and depth was observed after two AZD1222 doses relative to day 0 and relative to MenACWY recipients. In the small 56-69-year group, the increase in depth fell short of significance, most likely because of low power.

Per the germline V gene (reference sequence), GTSNPN is the CDR1 and SVGIG is the CDR2. The CDR3 numbers 12 residues from cysteine through phenylalanine. The kept DNA is CDR3 alone, 36 bases in frame from the first base. The junction shows trimming of 2 bases on V and 4 bases on J, plus 8 bases between the germline ends. The time point label corresponds to: baseline before first vaccination. Samples from vaccinated people were obtained from the UK trials COV001 and COV002, which included a single-blind randomized controlled phase 2/3 trial of AZD1222 (ChAdOx1 nCoV-19) in healthy adults. Trial participant PBMC samples were collected at day 0 and day 28 after the second dose for TCRbeta chain sequencing. With respect to this clone: No cognate antigen has been identified for it. Qualities for individual bases were not recorded, and no much larger clone is one base off.

The CDR3 regions of human TCRbeta chains were analyzed by immunosequencing. Per the source publication's procedure: TCRs in the repertoires were compared against a reference library of SARS-CoV-2-specific TCRs that had been generated with the MIRA antigen-specificity platform. Breadth was defined as the fraction of unique TCRs that were SARS-CoV-2-associated, and depth was defined as the fraction of total T cells that were SARS-CoV-2-associated. Using the MIRA data, every spike-specific TCR was mapped to the spike region that the TCR reacted to and assigned to either a CD4 or a CD8 class. Log10-transformed breadth and depth values were compared by one-way ANOVA with Sidak's multiple comparisons tests. The clones in this table, taken by TCRdb from immuneACCESS, are in-frame only. Not every clone is retained; where verified, under half of the shortfall comes from an unresolved V gene, and the cause of the rest is unknown. V and J calls and clone size come straight from that table; D and trimming were deduced from the DNA. This sample has around 140,000 clones in its table, and 90% to 95% of those were observed once. The ten most abundant clones make up roughly 9.1% of the sample.

The TCR originated in an adult in good health. The specimen comprised peripheral blood, sampled on day 0 of AZD1222 vaccination. The receptor chain draws on TRBV30 and TRBJ1-2; confidence is insufficient to name the D gene. The nucleotides read TGTGCCTGGAGTATCTCCTCCTATGGCTACACCTTC. Its coded protein is CAWSISSYGYTF. Outside the CDR3, residues come from the reference TRBV30 and TRBJ1-2 proteins, so the full variable domain is: SQTIHQWPATLVQPVGSPLSLECTVEGTSNPNLYWYRQAAGRGLQLLFYSVGIGQISSEVPQNLSASRPQDRQFILSSKKLLLSDSGFYLCAWSISSYGYTFGSGTRLTVV.